The 30 T cell receptor beta chains below were found in one sample sequenced in a study of blood T cell repertoires in COVID-19. TCRdb's copy holds only in-frame clones and misses some; the assay was immunoSEQ multiplex PCR. This table holds some 200,000 clones, roughly 90% found once. The material sequenced was PBMCs or T cells enriched from blood (not recorded which). Receptors were obtained from a woman aged 45 to 65 in a cohort exposed to, infected with or recovered from COVID-19 (not recorded which).

This chain joins TRBV6-5 and TRBJ2-7; possibly TRBD1 for D (5 bases). The germline CDR1 and CDR2 sequences are MNHEY and SVGAGI. The CDR3 extends over 12 amino acids. V lost 6 bases, J lost 3 bases, and 9 bases lay in between. CDR3 in DNA: TGTGCCAGCAGGACAGACCACTACGAGCAGTACTTC. It translates to CASRTDHYEQYF.

The rearrangement joins TRBV5-1 to TRBJ1-1, with a weak D call TRBD1 (5 bases). V was cut by 4 bases and J by 6 bases, with 13 bases left in between. The CDR3 loop spans 13 amino acids. Germline values: CDR1 SGHRS, CDR2 YFSETQ. The CDR3 loop reads CASSTGPGAEAFF. The CDR3 nucleotides are TGCGCCAGCAGCACGGGACCGGGGGCTGAAGCTTTCTTT.

This clone showed up just a few times. The genes are TRBV24-1 and TRBJ2-3, with 10 bases aligning to TRBD2. The ends lost 3 bases at V and 2 bases at J; junction bases unmatched: 10. The V gene's germline CDR1 is KGHDR and CDR2 SFDVKD. The CDR3 totals 18 residues. The CDR3 sequence: CATSDTPSLAGDTDTQYF. DNA for the CDR3: TGTGCCACCAGTGATACACCCTCGCTAGCGGGGGACACAGATACGCAGTATTTT.

The genes are TRBV7-2 and TRBJ1-5; 7 bases are shared with TRBD1. CDR1 is SGHTA and CDR2 is FQGNSA in the germline V gene. The CDR3 is 13 amino acids. With 6 bases clipped from V and 4 bases from J, the junction kept 3 bases outside the gene matches. CDR3 in DNA: TGTGCCAGCAGGGGACAGCCAAATCAGCCCCAGCATTTT. It translates to CASRGQPNQPQHF.

In its sample, this clone was seen once. This sequence joins TRBV5-8 and TRBJ2-7; 10 bases agree with TRBD2. This CDR3 contains 13 residues. V shed 4 bases and J 5 bases; nucleotides not matched to a gene: 3. Germline V gives CDR1 SGHTS, CDR2 YDEGEE. CDR3 region: CASSRGLADEQYF. The CDR3 DNA reads TGTGCCAGCAGCCGCGGACTAGCGGACGAGCAGTACTTC.

This clone came up once. The J gene is TRBJ2-1, the V gene TRBV7-9; possible D gene TRBD1, 6 bases. The length of the CDR3 is 17 residues. The V end lost 0 bases, the J end lost 0 bases, and 12 bases lay between the germline ends. Looked up from germline, CDR1 is SEHNR and CDR2 is FQNEAQ (reference sequence). CDR3 sequence: CASSLALAGDSYNEQFF. CDR3 nucleotides: TGTGCCAGCAGCTTAGCCTTGGCAGGGGACTCCTACAATGAGCAGTTCTTC.

A few counts support this clone. J is TRBJ1-2 and V is TRBV7-8; D unclear. V was clipped by 2 bases and J by 0 bases, with 10 bases between them. Germline values: CDR1 SGHVS, CDR2 FQNEAQ. This CDR3 has 15 residues. In nucleotides, the CDR3 is TGTGCCAGCAGCTTAAACAGTTTAGCTAACTATGGCTACACCTTC. Translated, it gives CASSLNSLANYGYTF.

The rearrangement joins TRBV6-4 to TRBJ1-5, with 7 bases matching TRBD1. This CDR3 has 14 amino acids. Germline lookup yields CDR1 MRHNA and CDR2 SNTAGT. V gave up 5 bases and J gave up 5 bases; unmatched junction bases: 6. The CDR3 spells CASSLQGGDQPQHF. DNA of the CDR3: TGTGCCAGCAGTCTGCAGGGGGGAGATCAGCCCCAGCATTTT.

This chain uses TRBV30 with TRBJ1-4; D is unclear. Germline-derived CDR1 and CDR2 are GTSNPN and SVGIG (reference sequence). V was shortened by 0 bases and J by 8 bases, with 10 bases between the two germline ends. CDR3 length: 13 residues. The CDR3 DNA reads as TGTGCCTGGAGTGTACGGCCGGGGGAAAAACTGTTTTTT. Protein product: CAWSVRPGEKLFF.

The rearrangement joins TRBV28 to TRBJ1-2; TRBD1 is a possible D gene (5 bases). V gave up 3 bases and J gave up 7 bases, with 12 bases separating them. Per germline, CDR1 MDHEN and CDR2 SYDVKM. This CDR3 spans 13 amino acids. For the CDR3, the DNA is TGTGCCAGCAGTTTGGGGCAGATTTTTGGCTACACCTTC. Translating it yields CASSLGQIFGYTF.

This chain links TRBV30 with TRBJ1-2; D gene ambiguous. V lost 5 bases and J 3 bases, leaving 19 bases between the germline ends. The germline V gene has CDR1 GTSNPN and CDR2 SVGIG (reference sequence). This CDR3 spans 15 amino acids. The CDR3 nucleotides read TGTGCCTGGGTCCCCCTCTCGGGGAGGGACTATGGCTACACCTTC. This translates into CAWVPLSGRDYGYTF.

This chain connects TRBV6-4 to TRBJ2-7, with 9 positions matching TRBD2. CDR3 size: 14 residues. The junction had 6 bases not matched to a gene; V was cut back by 4 bases and J by 5 bases. The germline V gene encodes CDR1 MRHNA and CDR2 SNTAGT. CDR3 protein: CASSALAGSHEQYF. CDR3 coding DNA: TGTGCCAGCAGTGCACTAGCGGGTAGCCACGAGCAGTACTTC.

This chain connects TRBV5-6 to TRBJ2-2; TRBD1 aligns across 7 bases. The length of the CDR3 is 15 residues. Germline CDR1 reads SGHDT; CDR2 reads YYEEEE. After removal of 5 bases from V and 1 base from J, the junction contained 5 bases not matched to a gene. CDR3 loop: CASRRTGGNTGELFF. CDR3 in DNA: TGTGCCAGCAGACGGACAGGCGGGAACACCGGGGAGCTGTTTTTT.

The rearrangement joins TRBV3-1 (or the pseudogene TRBV3-2) to TRBJ2-7; 7 nucleotides match TRBD1. V dropped 6 bases and J dropped 2; count of bases not matched to a gene: 22. CDR3 length equals 19 residues. The germline V gene has CDR1 LGHDT and CDR2 YNNKEL (reference sequence). The CDR3: CASRRTGRGPQGVTYEQYF. The CDR3 DNA is TGTGCCAGCAGGCGGACGGGCCGGGGCCCGCAGGGGGTAACCTACGAGCAGTACTTC.

V usage is TRBV9 and J usage is TRBJ1-4; weak D call: TRBD1 (5 bases). Per the germline V gene, CDR1 is SGDLS and CDR2 is YYNGEE. The CDR3 totals 16 residues. Trimming removed 2 bases at V and 0 bases at J, with 11 bases between. CDR3 amino acids: CASSVGTQTTNEKLFF. The CDR3 region has the DNA TGTGCCAGCAGCGTCGGGACTCAAACAACTAATGAAAAACTGTTTTTT.

The chain uses TRBV4-2 and TRBJ1-2, with D maybe TRBD1 (6 bases). The germline V gene encodes CDR1 LGHNA and CDR2 YNFKEQ. The CDR3 has 17 amino acids. The ends were cut back, 0 bases at V and 4 bases at J, with 18 bases in the middle. The CDR3 nucleotides read TGTGCCAGCAGCCAAGATTGGGAGGGACACCGGTCCTATGGCTACACCTTC. Translated, it gives CASSQDWEGHRSYGYTF.

This clone occurred once. The chain combines TRBV19 with TRBJ1-5; D uncertain. Germline assignment: CDR1 LNHDA and CDR2 SQIVND (reference sequence). The V gene lost 9 bases and the J gene lost 0 bases, with 6 bases spanning the gap. The CDR3 is 12 amino acids. CDR3 sequence: CASGFSNQPQHF. As DNA, the CDR3 is TGTGCCAGCGGGTTTAGCAATCAGCCCCAGCATTTT. The variable domain in full, completed from reference TRBV19 and TRBJ1-5, reads DGGITQSPKYLFRKEGQNVTLSCEQNLNHDAMYWYRQDPGQGLRLIYYSQIVNDFQKGDIAEGYSVSREKKESFPLTVTSAQKNPTAFYLCASGFSNQPQHFGDGTRLSIL.

This clone has more than one count but fewer than ten. The chain employs TRBV2 and TRBJ1-1, with a possible D match to TRBD1 (5 bases). Looked up from germline, CDR1 is SNHLY and CDR2 is FYNNEI. Trimming stripped 7 bases from V and 5 bases from J, with 14 bases between. The CDR3 runs 13 residues. CDR3 nucleotide sequence: TGTGCCAGCACCAGGGAGGAGAGGACTGAAGCTTTCTTT. Translating gives CASTREERTEAFF.

V and J are TRBV30 and TRBJ1-3; 7 bases match TRBD1. Looked up from germline, CDR1 is GTSNPN and CDR2 is SVGIG (reference sequence). V lost 4 bases, J lost 16 bases, and 10 bases stayed unmatched. The CDR3 consists of 11 residues. CDR3 residues: CAWTTGATAYF. The CDR3, as DNA: TGTGCCTGGACCACAGGGGCCACCGCCTATTTT.

The gene calls are TRBV15 and TRBJ2-3; D possibly corresponds to TRBD2 (7 bases). V was pared by 2 bases and J by 1 base, with 19 bases between. CDR1 and CDR2 from the germline V gene are LNHNV and YYDKDF (reference sequence). The CDR3 runs to 18 residues. CDR3 protein: CATSRLPVRRGRTDTQYF. CDR3 sequence (DNA): TGTGCCACCAGCAGACTCCCGGTGAGGCGGGGGCGCACAGATACGCAGTATTTT.

The gene calls are TRBV3-1 (or the pseudogene TRBV3-2) and TRBJ2-5; D call uncertain. Trimming left V 4 bases short and J 1 base short, with 7 bases between. CDR1 LGHDT and CDR2 YNNKEL come from the germline V gene (reference sequence). The CDR3 sequence is 13 residues long. CDR3 in amino acids: CASSRGTQETQYF. The CDR3 bases are TGTGCCAGCAGCCGCGGTACCCAAGAGACCCAGTACTTC.

This clone was picked up a small number of times. The junction departs from the called germline gene at one end, perhaps through a read error. CDR3 sequence: CAISPGQGSPATF. CDR3 coding DNA: TGTGCCATCAGTCCGGGACAGGGGTCTCCTGCCACCTTT. J is TRBJ1-1 and V is TRBV10-3; 10 bases are shared with TRBD1. The CDR3 runs 13 residues. Germline CDR1 reads ENHRY; CDR2 reads SYGVKD.

The chain joins TRBV5-6 to TRBJ2-1, with TRBD2 as a possible D gene (5 bases). V was trimmed by 0 bases and J by 5 bases, leaving 21 bases between them. Per the germline V gene, CDR1 is SGHDT and CDR2 is YYEEEE. This CDR3 has 18 amino acids. The CDR3, as DNA: TGTGCCAGCAGCTTGGAATACTCTCGGTGGGAGACCGACAATGAGCAGTTCTTC. Its translation: CASSLEYSRWETDNEQFF.

About this clone itself: Other DNA variants within this sample encode the same CDR3. The V gene is TRBV7-2, the J gene TRBJ2-3; maybe TRBD1 (5 bases). The ends were cut back, 5 bases at V and 4 bases at J, with 10 bases in the middle. The V gene's germline CDR1 is SGHTA and CDR2 FQGNSA. The CDR3 runs 13 residues. The CDR3 here is CASSLGRPDTQYF. DNA of the CDR3: TGTGCCAGCAGCCTGGGGCGCCCAGATACGCAGTATTTT.

Details on this clone: The germline gene is not matched at one end of the junction; a read error may be the cause. The chain carries TRBV7-7 and TRBJ2-5; TRBD1 matches at 7 bases. The CDR3 totals 15 residues. Germline loops: CDR1 SSHAT, CDR2 FNYEAQ (reference sequence). The chain's CDR3 is CASSLDRAASETQYF. CDR3 in DNA: TGTGCTAGCAGCTTAGACAGGGCAGCATCGGAGACCCAGTACTTC.

The chain uses TRBV2 and TRBJ1-2, with TRBD1 matching over 8 bases. Germline loops: CDR1 SNHLY, CDR2 FYNNEI. This CDR3 is 17 amino acids long. The V and J ends lost 5 bases and 2 bases, in that order; junction bases with no gene match: 13. In DNA, the CDR3 is TGTGCCAGCAGTCAAGACAGGGGCGGATATTCCAACTATGGCTACACCTTC. Translating gives CASSQDRGGYSNYGYTF.

V and J are TRBV4-1 and TRBJ2-4; 10 bases are a match to TRBD2. Germline V gene lookup returns CDR1 MGHRA and CDR2 YSYEKL. V lost 1 base and J lost 9; bases outside the gene matches: 6. The length of the CDR3 is 15 residues. CDR3 amino acids: CASSQVSSGGFIQYF. CDR3 bases: TGCGCCAGCAGCCAAGTGTCTAGCGGGGGATTCATTCAGTACTTC.

The chain links TRBV6-1 to TRBJ2-5; TRBD1 might be the D (6 bases). CDR1 is MNHNS, CDR2 SASEGT, per germline. V was clipped by 2 bases and J by 4 bases, with 8 bases between them. The CDR3 extends over 13 amino acids. CDR3 protein: CASSEQGLETQYF. CDR3 DNA sequence: TGTGCCAGCAGTGAACAGGGGTTAGAGACCCAGTACTTC.

The chain combines TRBV5-6 with TRBJ2-5; 9 bases match TRBD2. The CDR3 length is 17 residues. Germline-derived CDR1 and CDR2 are SGHDT and YYEEEE. With V trimmed by 6 bases and J by 1 base, 13 bases remained unmatched. The CDR3 loop reads CASTIFVASGVQETQYF. Written as DNA, the CDR3 is TGTGCCAGCACCATATTCGTGGCTAGCGGGGTCCAAGAGACCCAGTACTTC.

The chain has TRBV6-5 and TRBJ2-5; 13 bases agree with TRBD2. Germline assignment: CDR1 MNHEY and CDR2 SVGAGI. The ends lost 2 bases at V and 5 bases at J; junction bases unmatched: 2. CDR3 length equals 15 residues. CDR3 region: CASSYRGLAGETQYF. In DNA form, the CDR3 reads TGTGCCAGCAGTTACAGGGGACTAGCGGGGGAGACCCAGTACTTC.